This passage covers 21 T cell receptor beta chains from one sample sequenced in a study of shared clonotypes between healthy human individuals. TCRdb's copy holds only in-frame clones and misses some; the assay was immunoSEQ multiplex PCR. The repertoire has approximately 700,000 clones, approximately 73% of them found once; the top ten carry roughly 2%. Sample: memory CD4+ T cells sorted from blood. Subset given: CD45RA-negative fraction. The receptor set was obtained from a young woman in good health.

On this clone: No DNA is shown, since the ends of the CDR3 on it are uncertain; the CDR3 is the one TCRdb lists. V is TRBV19 and J is TRBJ2-7. The CDR3 totals 12 residues, both ends included. Germline assignment: CDR1 LNHDA and CDR2 SQIVND (reference sequence). The CDR3 is CASSTSGWEQYF.

This clone has only a few counts. The same CDR3 arises from other DNA sequences in this sample as well. V usage is TRBV7-2 and J usage is TRBJ1-5; D call uncertain. The CDR3 runs 15 residues. Per germline, CDR1 SGHTA and CDR2 FQGNSA. The V end lost 1 base, the J end lost 3 bases, and 10 bases lay between the germline ends. CDR3 protein: CASSLVVGSNQPQHF. In DNA, the CDR3 is TGTGCCAGCAGCTTAGTGGTGGGCTCCAATCAGCCCCAGCATTTT.

This clone was picked up one time. V usage is TRBV4-1 and J usage is TRBJ2-3; D uncertain. V lost 1 base and J lost 5, with 7 bases in between. Germline CDR1 reads MGHRA; CDR2 reads YSYEKL. The CDR3 contains 13 residues. DNA for the CDR3: TGCGCCAGCAGCCAAGTAAGAAAAGATACGCAGTATTTT. This sequence encodes CASSQVRKDTQYF.

V usage is TRBV19 and J usage is TRBJ2-7, with TRBD2 matching over 7 bases. This CDR3 is 14 amino acids long. V shed 5 bases, J shed 2 bases, and the junction held 6 bases outside the gene matches. Germline V CDR1 and CDR2: LNHDA, SQIVND (reference sequence). The DNA of the CDR3 is TGTGCCAGTAGTCCGGGAGGAGTTCCCTACGAGCAGTACTTC. This sequence encodes CASSPGGVPYEQYF.

The rearrangement uses TRBV6-1 and TRBJ2-1; D not certain. From germline, CDR1 is MNHNS and CDR2 SASEGT. The V end was cut by 1 base, the J end by 7 bases, with 14 bases between. This CDR3 is 15 amino acids long. In DNA, the CDR3 is TGTGCCAGCAGTGAAGACTGGCAGTGGATAAATGAGCAGTTCTTC. This encodes CASSEDWQWINEQFF.

The rearrangement uses TRBV2 and TRBJ2-1; 9 bases map to TRBD1. This CDR3 has 12 amino acids. Unmatched junction bases numbered 1, after V lost 4 bases and J lost 9 bases. The germline V gene encodes CDR1 SNHLY and CDR2 FYNNEI. The CDR3 sequence: CASSGQGGEQFF. DNA of the CDR3: TGTGCCAGCAGTGGACAGGGGGGTGAGCAGTTCTTC.

The chain recombines TRBV19 with TRBJ2-7; 13 nucleotides agree with TRBD2. CDR3 length: 15 amino acids. With 4 bases clipped from V and 4 bases from J, the junction kept 4 bases outside the gene matches. CDR1 and CDR2 from the germline V gene are LNHDA and SQIVND (reference sequence). CDR3 sequence (DNA): TGTGCCAGTAGTAAGGGGACTAGCGGGGATTACGAGCAGTACTTC. Encoded protein: CASSKGTSGDYEQYF.

The CDR3 here is CASSQGGWPEQYF. In DNA, the CDR3 is TGTGCCAGCAGCCAAGGGGGATGGCCCGAGCAGTACTTC. The chain employs TRBV4-2 and TRBJ2-7; D remains unclear. CDR1 and CDR2 from the germline V gene are LGHNA and YNFKEQ. The ends were cut back, 1 base at V and 6 bases at J, with 10 bases in the middle. The CDR3 consists of 13 residues.

The table lists this clone with a few counts. The rearrangement uses TRBV29-1 and TRBJ2-5; TRBD1 or TRBD2 may be the D gene (6 bases each). TRBJ2-7 explains the end of the DNA better; the J call may be wrong. Germline V gene lookup returns CDR1 SQVTM and CDR2 ANQGSEA. CDR3 length: 14 amino acids. The CDR3 spells CSVVIPQGRYEQYF. The CDR3 bases are TGCAGCGTTGTAATCCCGCAGGGGAGGTACGAGCAGTACTTC.

This clone appeared a single time. The chain carries TRBV6-1 and TRBJ1-1; 7 nucleotides match TRBD1. This CDR3 spans 14 amino acids. The V and J ends lost 5 bases and 4 bases, in that order; junction bases with no gene match: 7. From germline, CDR1 is MNHNS and CDR2 SASEGT. The CDR3 is CASSSLSGGTEAFF. DNA for the CDR3: TGTGCCAGCAGTTCCCTATCAGGGGGCACTGAAGCTTTCTTT.

The chain recombines TRBV7-8 with TRBJ2-7; no clear D. CDR3 length: 16 amino acids. V lost 7 bases to trimming and J lost 2 bases, with 21 bases between them. Germline V gene data show CDR1 as SGHVS and CDR2 as FQNEAQ. CDR3 bases: TGTGCCAGCACCTTTTCCGGAGCCGGTAAAACCTACGAGCAGTACTTC. Translation: CASTFSGAGKTYEQYF.

The CDR3 DNA is TGCAGCGTTGTTCAGGGGTGGGGCTATGGCTACACCTTC. Its translation is CSVVQGWGYGYTF. This chain joins TRBV29-1 and TRBJ1-2; D perhaps matches TRBD1 (6 bases). V dropped 4 bases and J dropped 4 bases, with 13 bases sitting between them. CDR1 is SQVTM and CDR2 is ANQGSEA in the germline V gene. CDR3 length: 13 residues.

The rearrangement uses TRBV5-1 and TRBJ1-1; TRBD1 matches at 8 bases. CDR1 is SGHRS, CDR2 YFSETQ, per germline. CDR3 length equals 16 residues. V lost 0 bases and J lost 6; bases outside the gene matches: 10. The CDR3 DNA reads TGCGCCAGCAGCTTGGCGGCAGGGGGCGCGGTGGCTGAAGCTTTCTTT. This sequence encodes CASSLAAGGAVAEAFF.

V usage is TRBV29-1 and J usage is TRBJ2-3, with 8 bases fitting TRBD1. V dropped 7 bases and J dropped 2; count of bases not matched to a gene: 5. CDR3 length: 13 amino acids. Germline lookup yields CDR1 SQVTM and CDR2 ANQGSEA. The CDR3, as DNA: TGCAGCGGGGGGACAGGCCCCACAGATACGCAGTATTTT. Its protein product is CSGGTGPTDTQYF.

This chain links TRBV2 with TRBJ2-1; 13 bases are shared with TRBD2. Losses at the gene ends were 7 bases for V and 8 bases for J; bases not matched to a gene: 8. The V gene's germline CDR1 is SNHLY and CDR2 FYNNEI. The CDR3 consists of 15 residues. CDR3 DNA: TGTGCCAGCACTTTGGGGACTAGCGGGGTCTATGAGCAGTTCTTC. It translates to CASTLGTSGVYEQFF. Combining the CDR3 with reference TRBV2 and TRBJ2-1 gives the whole variable domain EPEVTQTPSHQVTQMGQEVILRCVPISNHLYFYWYRQILGQKVEFLVSFYNNEISEKSEIFDDQFSVERPDGSNFTLKIRSTKLEDSAMYFCASTLGTSGVYEQFFGPGTRLTVL.

The chain links TRBV28 to TRBJ2-7; 16 nucleotides line up with TRBD2. Germline V gives CDR1 MDHEN, CDR2 SYDVKM. The CDR3 covers 14 residues. V lost 7 bases, J lost 6 bases, and 3 bases stayed unmatched. As DNA, the CDR3 is TGTGCCAGCACGGGACTAGCGGGAGGGTTCGAGCAGTACTTC. It codes for CASTGLAGGFEQYF.

The chain has TRBV18 and TRBJ2-7, with TRBD1 as a possible D gene (5 bases). The length of the CDR3 is 15 residues. CDR1 KGHSH and CDR2 LQKENI come from the germline V gene. V was pared by 1 base and J by 0 bases, with 10 bases between. The CDR3 DNA reads TGTGCCAGCTCACCACGTAGAGACAGCTCCTACGAGCAGTACTTC. Its protein is CASSPRRDSSYEQYF.

This rearrangement joins TRBV6-1 to TRBJ2-7, with D maybe TRBD1 (6 bases). Per germline, CDR1 MNHNS and CDR2 SASEGT. CDR3 size: 14 residues. V was trimmed by 4 bases and J by 0 bases, leaving 10 bases between them. This CDR3 is CASSANRDSYEQYF. The CDR3 DNA reads TGTGCCAGCAGTGCTAACAGGGACTCCTACGAGCAGTACTTC.

This clone was counted between two and nine times. The rearrangement uses TRBV7-9 and TRBJ1-2, with TRBD1 as a possible D gene (5 bases). Germline V gene lookup returns CDR1 SEHNR and CDR2 FQNEAQ (reference sequence). This CDR3 has 15 amino acids. Trimming shortened V by 5 bases and J by 4 bases, and 17 bases separated the two germline ends. The CDR3 reads CASSRGTAGFYGYTF. DNA for the CDR3: TGTGCCAGCAGCCGAGGGACCGCGGGATTCTATGGCTACACCTTC.

This chain connects TRBV18 to TRBJ2-3; tentatively, D is TRBD1 (6 bases). The germline V gene has CDR1 KGHSH and CDR2 LQKENI. V was trimmed by 0 bases and J by 5 bases, leaving 9 bases between them. The CDR3 covers 14 residues. The DNA of the CDR3 is TGTGCCAGCTCACCACCGGGGGCTGGAGATACGCAGTATTTT. Its translation is CASSPPGAGDTQYF.

Written as DNA, the CDR3 is TGTGCCAGCAAACGGAGACAGGGCACGTCGGTAGAGACCCAGTACTTC. This sequence encodes CASKRRQGTSVETQYF. The V call is TRBV2, the J call TRBJ2-5; TRBD1 aligns across 7 bases. After removal of 7 bases from V and 4 bases from J, the junction contained 15 bases not matched to a gene. CDR1 is SNHLY and CDR2 is FYNNEI in the germline V gene. The CDR3 runs to 16 residues. Filled out from reference TRBV2 and TRBJ2-5, the complete variable domain reads EPEVTQTPSHQVTQMGQEVILRCVPISNHLYFYWYRQILGQKVEFLVSFYNNEISEKSEIFDDQFSVERPDGSNFTLKIRSTKLEDSAMYFCASKRRQGTSVETQYFGPGTRLLVL.